One and the same sample provided the 9 T cell receptor beta chains below, sequenced in a study of Ad26.COV2.S vaccination and SARS-CoV-2 variants. Repertoires were generated with immunoSEQ multiplex PCR, while TCRdb's copy carries only in-frame clones and drops some. Of approximately 97,000 clones listed, roughly 75% were seen once; the top ten hold 17%. This specimen consisted of peripheral blood, obtained after recovery from COVID-19. The receptors shown here come from a human donor who had recovered from COVID-19.

The chain couples TRBV7-2 to TRBJ2-1; the match to TRBD2 covers 13 bases. V was clipped by 1 base and J by 1 base; unmatched bases: 1. CDR1 and CDR2 from the germline V gene are SGHTA and FQGNSA. The CDR3 has 17 amino acids. CDR3 region: CASSLGLAGGSYNEQFF. The DNA of the CDR3 is TGTGCCAGCAGCTTAGGACTAGCGGGGGGTTCCTACAATGAGCAGTTCTTC.

This clone came up once. Its ends do not fully match the called genes, so a read error is possible. J is TRBJ1-4 and V is TRBV12-5; TRBD1 aligns across 10 bases. The CDR3 loop spans 18 amino acids. Per the germline V gene, CDR1 is LGHNT and CDR2 is FRNRAP. The CDR3 sequence is CASAQPGQGFGTTEKLFF. CDR3 in DNA: TGTGCTAGTGCCCAACCGGGACAGGGGTTCGGTACTACTGAAAAACTGTTTTTT.

This clone came up once. The CDR3 region has the DNA TGTGCCAGCAGCTTAGATAGGGTTAGCGCCTCGGGCACCGGGGAGCTGTTTTTT. Its protein is CASSLDRVSASGTGELFF. The chain uses TRBV11-2 and TRBJ2-2, with a weak D call TRBD2 (5 bases). There are 18 residues in the CDR3. Germline CDR1 is SGHAT and CDR2 is FQNNGV. V was trimmed by 0 bases and J by 4 bases, leaving 18 bases between them. Using reference TRBV11-2 and TRBJ2-2 for the parts outside the CDR3, the full variable domain is EAGVAQSPRYKIIEKRQSVAFWCNPISGHATLYWYQQILGQGPKLLIQFQNNGVVDDSQLPKDRFSAERLKGVDSTLKIQPAKLEDSAVYLCASSLDRVSASGTGELFFGEGSRLTVL.

The V and J genes are TRBV10-3 and TRBJ1-5, with D possibly being TRBD1 (5 bases). Germline values: CDR1 ENHRY, CDR2 SYGVKD. Trimming left V 3 bases short and J 6 bases short, with 12 bases between. The CDR3 length is 14 residues. The CDR3 DNA reads TGTGCCATCAGTGACAGGGAGAGAGGTCAGCCCCAGCATTTT. This codes for CAISDRERGQPQHF.

The chain couples TRBV7-6 to TRBJ2-3; unclear D gene. The CDR3 has 14 amino acids. Germline CDR1 SGHVS, CDR2 FNYEAQ. The germline V and J ends were trimmed by 1 base and 8 bases, with 13 bases remaining between them. The CDR3 reads CASSLGSGAGTQYF. CDR3 sequence (DNA): TGTGCCAGCAGCTTAGGCAGTGGTGCAGGTACGCAGTATTTT.

This clone appeared once. The chain is built from TRBV6-5 and TRBJ1-1; possible D gene TRBD1, 5 bases. The CDR3 length is 13 residues. CDR1 and CDR2 from the germline V gene are MNHEY and SVGAGI. With 6 bases removed from V and 0 bases from J, the gap between germline ends came to 8 bases. CDR3 DNA sequence: TGTGCCAGCAGAGAGGACATGAACACTGAAGCTTTCTTT. Protein: CASREDMNTEAFF.

The chain combines TRBV29-1 with TRBJ1-1, with D tentatively TRBD1 (6 bases). Germline CDR1 SQVTM, CDR2 ANQGSEA. This CDR3 contains 13 residues. V lost 4 bases to trimming and J lost 3 bases, with 12 bases between them. The CDR3 coding sequence is TGCAGCGTTGGCAGGGGAGGGGACACTGAAGCTTTCTTT. This codes for CSVGRGGDTEAFF.

The sample holds a few counts of this clone. The chain carries TRBV7-9 and TRBJ2-7, with 7 nucleotides matching TRBD2. Germline-derived CDR1 and CDR2 are SEHNR and FQNEAQ (reference sequence). The ends lost 5 bases at V and 3 bases at J; junction bases unmatched: 10. The CDR3 sequence is 15 residues long. CDR3 nucleotide sequence: TGTGCCAGCAGCCCCCGGGGAGGGGCCCTCTACGAGCAGTACTTC. It specifies CASSPRGGALYEQYF.

There are a few counts of this clone. This sample includes further DNA sequences coding for the same CDR3. The chain couples TRBV19 to TRBJ1-5; D might be TRBD1 (6 bases). V was cut by 5 bases and J by 2 bases, with 10 bases left in between. CDR3 size: 14 residues. CDR1 and CDR2 from the germline V gene are LNHDA and SQIVND (reference sequence). The CDR3 is CASSSGGGNQPQHF. The DNA for the CDR3 is TGTGCCAGTAGTTCCGGGGGCGGCAATCAGCCCCAGCATTTT.